The 25 T cell receptor beta chains listed next were all sequenced from one sample in a study of cytomegalovirus exposure and HLA in healthy donors. The primer mix had 60 Vbeta and 13 Jbeta primers. Repertoires were generated with immunoSEQ multiplex PCR, while TCRdb's copy carries only in-frame clones and drops some. Across tens of thousands of clones, the top ten clones capture 2.5% to 3.5% of the sample. The sample comprised PBMCs. These receptors were obtained from a woman aged 25 to 39 in good health and CMV-seropositive.

The chain links TRBV6-5 to TRBJ1-1; the match to TRBD1 covers 7 bases. Germline values: CDR1 MNHEY, CDR2 SVGAGI. This CDR3 comprises 15 residues. The trim removed 0 bases at V and 1 base at J, leaving 2 bases unmatched. The DNA of the CDR3 is TGTGCCAGCAGTTACTCAGGGGGCCGGAACACTGAAGCTTTCTTT. The encoded protein is CASSYSGGRNTEAFF.

V gene TRBV19 combines with J gene TRBJ1-5; D ambiguous. V lost 4 bases, J lost 7 bases, and 11 bases lay in between. CDR1 and CDR2 from the germline V gene are LNHDA and SQIVND (reference sequence). The CDR3 is 13 amino acids. The CDR3 loop reads CASSSLSVQPQHF. CDR3 DNA sequence: TGTGCCAGTAGTAGTTTGAGTGTCCAGCCCCAGCATTTT.

The chain combines TRBV5-5 with TRBJ2-7; TRBD2 is a possible D gene (6 bases). V lost 4 bases, J lost 0 bases, and 11 bases lay in between. The CDR3 runs to 14 residues. Per germline, CDR1 SGHKS and CDR2 YYEKEE (reference sequence). CDR3 nucleotides: TGTGCCAGCAGCACCCCGGGAGTCTCCTACGAGCAGTACTTC. This gives the protein CASSTPGVSYEQYF.

This chain uses TRBV4-1 with TRBJ2-6, with a tentative D call TRBD1 (5 bases). The CDR3 sequence is 16 residues long. V lost 1 base to trimming and J lost 2 bases, with 9 bases between them. Germline V gene data show CDR1 as MGHRA and CDR2 as YSYEKL. The CDR3 DNA is TGCGCCAGCAGCCAAGGGTTAGGGGCTGGGGCCAACGTCCTGACTTTC. Its protein product is CASSQGLGAGANVLTF.

As concerns this clone: At one of its ends the junction is not consistent with the germline gene, which may arise from a read error. The CDR3 here is CASLPALFSGNTIYF. CDR3 DNA sequence: TGTGCCAGCTTACCAGCGTTATTCTCTGGAAACACCATATATTTT. The rearrangement joins TRBV18 to TRBJ1-3, with unresolved D. Germline values: CDR1 KGHSH, CDR2 LQKENI. This CDR3 has 15 amino acids.

The V call is TRBV2, the J call TRBJ1-2; D possibly corresponds to TRBD1 (5 bases). The germline V gene has CDR1 SNHLY and CDR2 FYNNEI. Trimming removed 1 base from V and 4 bases from J, with 7 bases in between. CDR3 size: 13 residues. The CDR3 DNA reads as TGTGCCAGCAGTGAAGGAAGGGGCTATGGCTACACCTTC. It codes for CASSEGRGYGYTF.

This rearrangement joins TRBV7-8 to TRBJ2-7, with 9 positions matching TRBD1. CDR3 size: 13 residues. CDR1 and CDR2 from the germline V gene are SGHVS and FQNEAQ. V lost 5 bases to trimming and J lost 7 bases; unmatched junction nucleotides: 6. CDR3 nucleotide sequence: TGTGCCAGCAGCCTCTCGACAGGGGGAGAGCAGTACTTC. Translation gives CASSLSTGGEQYF.

This clone is labeled medium-sized based on frequency. V and J are TRBV7-9 and TRBJ1-1; 7 bases fit TRBD1. The CDR3 consists of 11 residues. V shed 5 bases, J shed 8 bases, and the junction held 2 bases outside the gene matches. CDR1 and CDR2 (germline): SEHNR, FQNEAQ (reference sequence). DNA of the CDR3: TGTGCCAGCAGCCCGACAGGGGAAGCTTTCTTT. Protein sequence: CASSPTGEAFF.

The J gene is TRBJ1-3, the V gene TRBV6-1; D ambiguous. Trimming took off 4 bases at V and 0 bases at J, with 7 bases between the two ends. This CDR3 comprises 14 residues. CDR1 and CDR2 (germline): MNHNS, SASEGT. The CDR3 nucleotides read TGTGCCAGCAGTGGACGGGACTCTGGAAACACCATATATTTT. Protein product: CASSGRDSGNTIYF.

The chain combines TRBV19 with TRBJ1-6; the match to TRBD1 covers 11 bases. J was trimmed by 7 bases and V by 5 bases; bases with no gene match: 7. The CDR3 covers 16 residues. The germline V gene encodes CDR1 LNHDA and CDR2 SQIVND (reference sequence). CDR3 bases: TGTGCCAGTAGTTCCGGGACAGGGGGACGGAATTCACCCCTCCACTTT. It is translated as CASSSGTGGRNSPLHF.

V and J are TRBV2 and TRBJ1-1; the match to TRBD1 covers 8 bases. After removal of 6 bases from V and 10 bases from J, the junction contained 4 bases not matched to a gene. The CDR3 extends over 11 amino acids. CDR1 is SNHLY, CDR2 FYNNEI, per germline. The CDR3 DNA is TGTGCCAGCAGAGGGACAGGTGGAGCTTTCTTT. Protein product: CASRGTGGAFF.

This sequence joins TRBV2 and TRBJ2-1; D possibly corresponds to TRBD1 (6 bases). Germline V CDR1 and CDR2: SNHLY, FYNNEI. V gave up 8 bases and J gave up 6 bases, with 26 bases separating them. This CDR3 contains 17 residues. The CDR3 DNA sequence: TGTGCCAGCCATCGTGGGGGCGCTGGGAGTGGGGGCAATGAGCAGTTCTTC. Translated: CASHRGGAGSGGNEQFF.

J is TRBJ1-1 and V is TRBV4-1; no definite D call. V shed 4 bases and J shed 1 base, with 10 bases lying between them. The CDR3 consists of 14 residues. Per the germline V gene, CDR1 is MGHRA and CDR2 is YSYEKL. CDR3 amino acids: CASSRREGNTEAFF. The DNA of the CDR3 is TGCGCCAGCAGCCGTCGGGAAGGGAACACTGAAGCTTTCTTT.

The CDR3, as DNA: TGTGCCAGCAGGCAGGGGGCAGCCAAAAACATTCAGTACTTC. Protein sequence: CASRQGAAKNIQYF. The chain joins TRBV6-1 to TRBJ2-4, with 8 nucleotides matching TRBD1. The germline V gene has CDR1 MNHNS and CDR2 SASEGT. V gave up 6 bases and J gave up 0 bases; unmatched junction bases: 1. This CDR3 comprises 14 residues.

CDR3 in amino acids: CARRGTGNTGELFF. The DNA for the CDR3 is TGTGCCCGAAGGGGGACAGGGAACACCGGGGAGCTGTTTTTT. J is TRBJ2-2 and V is TRBV25-1; TRBD1 aligns across 8 bases. Germline trimming cut 11 bases from V and 1 base from J; bases unmatched to any gene: 6. CDR3 size: 14 residues. The germline V gene encodes CDR1 MGHDK and CDR2 SYGVNS.

The chain has TRBV6-6 and TRBJ1-1, with 8 positions matching TRBD1. V dropped 2 bases and J dropped 5; count of bases not matched to a gene: 1. There are 13 residues in the CDR3. The germline V gene has CDR1 MNHNY and CDR2 SVGAGI (reference sequence). The CDR3 loop is CASSYRTGTEAFF. In nucleotides, the CDR3 is TGTGCCAGCAGTTACCGGACAGGGACTGAAGCTTTCTTT.

This chain joins TRBV11-3 and TRBJ2-1; 11 nucleotides match TRBD1. CDR3 size: 14 residues. The germline V gene has CDR1 SGHNT and CDR2 YENEEA. The trim removed 4 bases at V and 6 bases at J, leaving 2 bases unmatched. In nucleotides, the CDR3 is TGTGCCAGCAGCTCCGGGACAGGGGGCAATGAGCAGTTCTTC. Residues: CASSSGTGGNEQFF.

V usage is TRBV5-1 and J usage is TRBJ2-5, with 7 bases that match TRBD1. The J call may be wrong; the DNA end is better matched by TRBJ2-7. CDR3 length equals 13 residues. Looked up from germline, CDR1 is SGHRS and CDR2 is YFSETQ. This CDR3 reads CASSFPGQYEQYF. The CDR3 DNA reads as TGCGCCAGCAGCTTCCCGGGACAGTACGAGCAGTACTTC.

The rearrangement uses TRBV5-6 and TRBJ2-3, with D uncertain. CDR1 is SGHDT, CDR2 YYEEEE, per germline. The CDR3 covers 13 residues. With 3 bases removed from V and 0 bases from J, the gap between germline ends came to 5 bases. The chain's CDR3 is CASSSPSTDTQYF. DNA of the CDR3: TGTGCCAGCAGCTCCCCTAGCACAGATACGCAGTATTTT.

The chain is built from TRBV30 and TRBJ1-3; 7 bases map to TRBD1. With 5 bases clipped from V and 0 bases from J, the junction kept 1 base outside the gene matches. In germline, CDR1 is GTSNPN, CDR2 SVGIG (reference sequence). This CDR3 has 13 residues. The CDR3: CAWDRVSGNTIYF. The CDR3 DNA sequence: TGTGCCTGGGACAGGGTCTCTGGAAACACCATATATTTT.

The CDR3 DNA is TGCAGCGTTATTACCGGGACAGGGGGCGAGGGCTACACCTTC. It is translated as CSVITGTGGEGYTF. The chain combines TRBV29-1 with TRBJ1-2; the match to TRBD1 covers 12 bases. In germline, CDR1 is SQVTM, CDR2 ANQGSEA. There are 14 residues in the CDR3. The J segment lost 8 bases and the V segment lost 5 bases, leaving 9 bases of the junction unmatched.

This chain joins TRBV7-9 and TRBJ1-2; 9 bases align to TRBD1. This CDR3 comprises 13 residues. Germline-derived CDR1 and CDR2 are SEHNR and FQNEAQ (reference sequence). The ends lost 3 bases at V and 4 bases at J; junction bases unmatched: 0. The CDR3 region has the DNA TGTGCCAGCAGCTTGACAGGGGGCTATGGCTACACCTTC. This encodes CASSLTGGYGYTF.

The gene calls are TRBV7-9 and TRBJ2-5; D gene uncertain. CDR3 size: 13 residues. The ends were cut back, 1 base at V and 1 base at J, with 4 bases in the middle. The V gene's germline CDR1 is SEHNR and CDR2 FQNEAQ (reference sequence). CDR3 DNA: TGTGCCAGCAGCTTAGGGGCCCAAGAGACCCAGTACTTC. It codes for CASSLGAQETQYF.

The rearrangement links TRBV19 to TRBJ2-1, with 8 nucleotides matching TRBD1. Germline CDR1 is LNHDA and CDR2 is SQIVND (reference sequence). J gave up 8 bases and V 10 bases, and 13 bases lay outside the gene matches. The CDR3 runs 14 residues. For the CDR3, the DNA is TGTGCCACCCGCGACAGGGGTCGGGACCATGAGCAGTTCTTC. Protein: CATRDRGRDHEQFF.

The CDR3: CASSYGEKETQYF. DNA for the CDR3: TGTGCCAGCAGCTATGGAGAGAAAGAGACCCAGTACTTC. The rearrangement uses TRBV9 and TRBJ2-5, with D unresolved. The germline V gene encodes CDR1 SGDLS and CDR2 YYNGEE. The CDR3 sequence is 13 residues long. Trimming left V 4 bases short and J 3 bases short, with 10 bases between.